Each of the 20 T cell receptor beta chains below was sequenced from the same sample in a study of control samples from healthy donors and cancer patients. Data came from immunoSEQ multiplex PCR; TCRdb stores just in-frame clones and leaves some out. The sample holds about 41,000 clones, roughly 94% seen once. What was sequenced was blood. These receptors came from a man aged 60 to 69 in good health.

V is TRBV7-9 and J is TRBJ1-5; D is unclear. Germline V CDR1 and CDR2: SEHNR, FQNEAQ (reference sequence). Trimming took off 0 bases at V and 9 bases at J, with 6 bases between the two ends. CDR3 length equals 12 residues. The CDR3 DNA reads TGTGCCAGCAGCTTAGCAGATCGGCCCCAGCATTTT. Its translation is CASSLADRPQHF.

The chain recombines TRBV20-1 with TRBJ1-1, with D hard to call. Per the germline V gene, CDR1 is DFQATT and CDR2 is SNEGSKA (reference sequence). This CDR3 region has 14 residues. V lost 3 bases to trimming and J lost 5 bases, with 16 bases between them. The CDR3 nucleotides are TGCAGTGCTAGTGGTCCTGGGCGTGGGACTGAAGCTTTCTTT. It translates to CSASGPGRGTEAFF.

The chain is built from TRBV18 and TRBJ1-5; D might be TRBD1 (5 bases). V lost 3 bases and J lost 5, with 8 bases in between. The CDR3 is 13 residues long. Germline CDR1 is KGHSH and CDR2 is LQKENI. The CDR3 spells CASSPVGDQPQHF. The CDR3 coding sequence is TGTGCCAGCTCACCCGTAGGGGATCAGCCCCAGCATTTT. The whole variable domain, remainder taken from reference TRBV18 and TRBJ1-5, is NAGVMQNPRHLVRRRGQEARLRCSPMKGHSHVYWYRQLPEEGLKFMVYLQKENIIDESGMPKERFSAEFPKEGPSILRIQQVVRGDSAAYFCASSPVGDQPQHFGDGTRLSIL.

This sequence joins TRBV9 and TRBJ1-1; D is ambiguous. There are 12 residues in the CDR3. The germline V and J ends were trimmed by 5 bases and 5 bases, with 10 bases remaining between them. Germline CDR1 and CDR2: SGDLS and YYNGEE. CDR3 amino acids: CASRGRWTEAFF. The CDR3 DNA is TGTGCCAGCAGGGGCCGGTGGACTGAAGCTTTCTTT.

This sequence joins TRBV7-9 and TRBJ2-5, with 12 bases identical to TRBD2. J gave up 5 bases and V 5 bases, and 9 bases lay outside the gene matches. Germline V gives CDR1 SEHNR, CDR2 FQNEAQ (reference sequence). This CDR3 comprises 16 residues. The CDR3 nucleotides are TGTGCCAGCAGCCGCTATCGGACTAGCGGGGTGGAGACCCAGTACTTC. It codes for CASSRYRTSGVETQYF.

The CDR3 region is CASSNTPDPRTFF. The CDR3 coding sequence is TGTGCCAGCAGTAATACTCCGGACCCTAGGACGTTCTTC. The V call is TRBV11-3, the J call TRBJ2-1, with D uncertain. Trimming cost V 6 bases and J 15 bases, with 21 bases left between them. Germline assignment: CDR1 SGHNT and CDR2 YENEEA. CDR3 size: 13 residues.

The chain couples TRBV24-1 to TRBJ2-2, with D maybe TRBD2 (6 bases). The CDR3 is 14 amino acids. CDR1 is KGHDR, CDR2 SFDVKD, per germline. V lost 5 bases to trimming and J lost 6 bases, with 12 bases between them. CDR3 DNA: TGTGCCACCAGTGGCGTTGGGGAGGCCGGGGAGCTGTTTTTT. This gives the protein CATSGVGEAGELFF.

This clone was counted once. The V gene is TRBV12-3 or TRBV12-4, the J gene TRBJ2-5; D not resolved. This CDR3 region has 12 residues. V lost 2 bases, J lost 3 bases, and 4 bases lay in between. The CDR3 bases are TGTGCCAGCAGTTTACTAAAAGAGACCCAGTACTTC. It encodes CASSLLKETQYF.

The chain recombines TRBV6-4 with TRBJ2-7; 14 nucleotides match TRBD2. The CDR3 totals 17 residues. Germline lookup yields CDR1 MRHNA and CDR2 SNTAGT. After removal of 5 bases from V and 0 bases from J, the junction contained 6 bases not matched to a gene. The CDR3 loop reads CASSSLGTSGSSYEQYF. The CDR3 DNA follows: TGTGCCAGCAGTTCCTTAGGGACTAGCGGGAGCTCCTACGAGCAGTACTTC.

The rearrangement links TRBV27 to TRBJ2-7; D gene ambiguous. The CDR3 has 13 amino acids. Trimming left V 1 base short and J 1 base short, with 5 bases between. CDR1 and CDR2 (germline): MNHEY, SMNVEV (reference sequence). CDR3 DNA sequence: TGTGCCAGCAGTTTATACACTTCCTACGAGCAGTACTTC. Its protein product is CASSLYTSYEQYF.

This sequence joins TRBV19 and TRBJ2-2, with 9 bases lining up with TRBD1. V dropped 6 bases and J dropped 6; count of bases not matched to a gene: 5. Germline CDR1 reads LNHDA; CDR2 reads SQIVND (reference sequence). The CDR3 length is 14 residues. In DNA, the CDR3 is TGTGCCAGTAGAGGACAGGGGTTTTCCGGGGAGCTGTTTTTT. It codes for CASRGQGFSGELFF.

This sequence joins TRBV5-8 and TRBJ1-4, with D uncertain. Germline V gene sequence: CDR1 SGHTS, CDR2 YDEGEE. CDR3 length: 15 amino acids. V was cut by 0 bases and J by 0 bases, with 6 bases left in between. The CDR3 nucleotides are TGTGCCAGCAGCTTGGGATTTGCAACTAATGAAAAACTGTTTTTT. Its protein is CASSLGFATNEKLFF.

The V call is TRBV30, the J call TRBJ1-2; D gene uncertain. The CDR3 contains 13 residues. Trimming left V 2 bases short and J 4 bases short, with 11 bases between. Germline V gene lookup returns CDR1 GTSNPN and CDR2 SVGIG (reference sequence). The chain's CDR3 is CAWSYGPVYGYTF. The CDR3 DNA follows: TGTGCCTGGAGTTATGGGCCGGTCTATGGCTACACCTTC.

The chain recombines TRBV2 with TRBJ2-7, with 11 bases lining up with TRBD2. The CDR3 extends over 16 amino acids. CDR1 and CDR2 from the germline V gene are SNHLY and FYNNEI. Germline trimming cut 8 bases from V and 2 bases from J; bases unmatched to any gene: 11. The CDR3 is CASVGPGTSGTYEQYF. The CDR3 DNA is TGTGCCAGCGTGGGGCCCGGGACTAGCGGTACCTACGAGCAGTACTTC.

CDR3 protein: CASSGQGQGREQYF. In DNA, the CDR3 is TGTGCCAGTAGCGGGCAAGGACAGGGCAGAGAGCAGTACTTC. V is TRBV19 and J is TRBJ2-7; 8 positions match TRBD1. The V segment lost 6 bases and the J segment 7 bases; nucleotides outside the gene matches: 11. The CDR3 extends over 14 amino acids. Looked up from germline, CDR1 is LNHDA and CDR2 is SQIVND (reference sequence).

The chain carries TRBV2 and TRBJ2-7; possibly TRBD1 for D (6 bases). V was cut by 5 bases and J by 3 bases, with 20 bases left in between. This CDR3 spans 16 amino acids. Germline CDR1 is SNHLY and CDR2 is FYNNEI. The CDR3 DNA reads TGTGCCAGCAGTTTGACGCAGACAGGTACTCTCTACGAGCAGTACTTC. It codes for CASSLTQTGTLYEQYF.

In its sample, this clone was seen once. V usage is TRBV11-1 and J usage is TRBJ2-1; weak D call: TRBD2 (5 bases). The CDR3 is made up of 14 amino acids. Germline V gene sequence: CDR1 SGHAT, CDR2 FQDESV (reference sequence). V lost 3 bases and J 8 bases, leaving 14 bases between the germline ends. The CDR3 nucleotides are TGTGCCAGCAGCTTTTTCGATTCGGAGGATGAGCAGTTCTTC. Its protein product is CASSFFDSEDEQFF.

The rearrangement joins TRBV10-3 to TRBJ1-5; D unclear. Germline V gene lookup returns CDR1 ENHRY and CDR2 SYGVKD. The CDR3 contains 15 residues. V lost 8 bases and J 0 bases, leaving 14 bases between the germline ends. Here the CDR3 DNA reads TGTGCCATCGGCGTGGGCGGGGTTAGCAATCAGCCCCAGCATTTT. Its protein product is CAIGVGGVSNQPQHF.

The J gene is TRBJ2-7, the V gene TRBV24-1, with a tentative D call TRBD2 (5 bases). The germline V and J ends were trimmed by 4 bases and 2 bases, with 17 bases remaining between them. The CDR3 is made up of 16 amino acids. Germline V gene sequence: CDR1 KGHDR, CDR2 SFDVKD. CDR3 amino acids: CATSDSAAPVPYEQYF. CDR3 nucleotides: TGTGCCACCAGTGACTCAGCGGCCCCGGTCCCCTACGAGCAGTACTTC.

The chain carries TRBV2 and TRBJ2-1; possible D gene TRBD2, 5 bases. Germline-derived CDR1 and CDR2 are SNHLY and FYNNEI. The CDR3 has 13 amino acids. The V and J ends lost 8 bases and 7 bases respectively, with 15 bases between them. The CDR3 nucleotides read TGTGCCAGCGGTTTGGGAGTTCGGAATGAGCAGTTCTTC. Translation: CASGLGVRNEQFF.